This record looks at one T cell receptor (beta chain) sequence and its context. Its cognate antigen is unknown. From germline, CDR1 is SGHRS and CDR2 YFSETQ. With 4 bases removed from V and 2 bases from J, the gap between germline ends came to 14 bases. The CDR3 loop spans 15 amino acids. These data are taken from a study of T-cell memory formation after mild COVID-19. Study-wide results and limits: Still unconfirmed is whether the second-wave clones peaking on day 37 recognized SARS-CoV-2.

TCRdb re-derived calls from the 5' RACE reads in MiXCR, one entry per CDR3 protein. Here the sample spans 350,000 to 500,000 distinct CDR3 sequences, roughly 18% being singletons. This clonotype was obtained from a man aged 18 to 30 who had mild COVID-19 (a few samples of this study predate the infection). Cell type and time point are not known. Sequenced: PBMCs or a T cell subset sorted from them (not recorded which). The gene calls are TRBV5-1 and TRBJ2-3; D tentatively reads TRBD1 or TRBD2 (5 bases each). The DNA for the CDR3 is TGCGCCAGCAGCGCGAGGGGTTACTACACAGATACGCAGTATTTT. Amino acids: CASSARGYYTDTQYF.